These T cell receptor beta chains were read from a single sample in a study of long-term antiretroviral therapy in people with HIV. Only in-frame clones appear in the TCRdb table, and some are missing; sequencing was by immunoSEQ multiplex PCR. The profile shows 10,000 to 11,000 clones, around 82% of them singletons. The sample here was unsorted PBMCs, taken 1.8 years after starting antiretroviral therapy. The receptors were sampled from a man aged 35-49 years with HIV. CDR3s include the opening cysteine and the closing phenylalanine or tryptophan. The D gene is left open where the match is weak. Where a row states a size, it is once, few, many or the class of an expanded clone; other rows omit it.

d_call clone_size j_call v_call cdr3_nt cdr3_aa
- - TRBJ2-7 TRBV9 TGTGCCAGCAGCGTTGGACTGACGAGCTCCTACGAGCAGTACTTC CASSVGLTSSYEQYF
TRBD2 - TRBJ2-3 TRBV30 TGTGCCTGGAGTGTACACGGGACTAGGGATACGCAGTATTTT CAWSVHGTRDTQYF
- - TRBJ1-2 TRBV6-5 TGTGCCAGCAGGGGGACATCCTATGGCTACACCTTC CASRGTSYGYTF
- - TRBJ1-2 TRBV10-3 TGTGCCATCAGTGAGTCACCCGGGAACTATGGCTACACCTTC CAISESPGNYGYTF
TRBD1 - TRBJ1-5 TRBV2 TGTGCCAGCAGAAACAGGGGGCTCCAGCCCCAGCATTTT CASRNRGLQPQHF
- once TRBJ2-2 TRBV29-1 TGCAGCGTTTTTCTCCGGAGCGTCACCGGGGAGCTGTTTTTT CSVFLRSVTGELFF
TRBD1 - TRBJ2-7 TRBV4-3 TGCGCCAGCAGCCAGCTACAGGGGACCTACGAGCAGTACTTC CASSQLQGTYEQYF
TRBD1 - TRBJ1-2 TRBV28 TGTGCCAGCAGTTTGAATGGACAGGTCGGCTACACCTTC CASSLNGQVGYTF
- - TRBJ2-2 TRBV7-9 TGTGCCAGCAGCCCGACTCCGAACACCGGGGAGCTGTTTTTT CASSPTPNTGELFF
- - TRBJ2-7 TRBV6-1 TGTGCCAGCAGTGAAGAGCTAGTTTCCTACGAGCAGTACTTC CASSEELVSYEQYF
- once TRBJ2-5 TRBV7-2 TGTGCCAGCAGCTTCTTCCCGGGGGAGACCCAGTACTTC CASSFFPGETQYF
- - TRBJ2-2 TRBV9 TGTGCCAGCAGCGTAAGCGGAACCGGGGAGCTGTTTTTT CASSVSGTGELFF
- - TRBJ2-7 TRBV14 TGTGCCAGCAGCCAAGATCTTCAGATAGCCTACGAGCAGTACTTC CASSQDLQIAYEQYF
- - TRBJ2-1 TRBV11-2 TGTGCCAGCAGCTTAAGGAGGGTGCCCAATGAGCAGTTCTTC CASSLRRVPNEQFF
- - TRBJ1-4 TRBV7-8 TGTGCCAGCAGCCACCGAGATTCGGGGGCTGGCGAAAAACTGTTTTTT CASSHRDSGAGEKLFF
- - TRBJ1-1 TRBV29-1 TGCAGCGTTCTTCCCGGGGTTTTGGTAGTAAGGAACACTGAAGCTTTCTTT CSVLPGVLVVRNTEAFF
TRBD1 once TRBJ1-1 TRBV19 TGTGCCAGTAGCCCCGGTACACAGGGGACGACTGAAGCTTTCTTT CASSPGTQGTTEAFF
- - TRBJ2-1 TRBV7-6 TGTGCCACCAAGGCGACTGAATTTGGCCAGCAGTTCTTC CATKATEFGQQFF
- - TRBJ1-5 TRBV18 TGTGCCAGCTCACCGGGTGAGAATCAGCCCCAGCATTTT CASSPGENQPQHF
- - TRBJ2-1 TRBV29-1 TGCAGCGTTGAAGAAGTGAACAGGGGAGGAGGTAACAATGAGCAGTTCTTC CSVEEVNRGGGNNEQFF
- - TRBJ1-2 TRBV2 TGTGCCAGCAGTGAACGTAGCCGAGCTGGCTACACCTTC CASSERSRAGYTF
- - TRBJ1-5 TRBV29-1 TGCAGCACCAAAGACGGCGGGAATCAGCCCCAGCATTTT CSTKDGGNQPQHF